This entry lists 9 T cell receptor beta chains sequenced from one sample in a study of cytomegalovirus exposure and HLA in healthy donors. The study ran its PCR with 60 Vbeta and 13 Jbeta primers. Clones were sequenced by immunoSEQ multiplex PCR, and TCRdb holds only the in-frame ones, with some missing. This repertoire shows about 120,000 clones, approximately 80% found once; its top ten account for 2% to 3%. The material sequenced was PBMCs. The receptors derive from a female donor in good health and CMV-seronegative.

Only one count was recorded for this clone. The chain links TRBV4-3 to TRBJ2-1, with TRBD2 as a possible D gene (5 bases). In germline, CDR1 is LGHNA, CDR2 YSLEER. V lost 0 bases and J lost 10, with 16 bases in between. This CDR3 spans 15 amino acids. The CDR3 bases are TGCGCCAGCAGCCAAGAACTCCTGACCAGCGGCGAGCAGTTCTTC. Protein sequence: CASSQELLTSGEQFF.

This clone has just one count. The chain has TRBV30 and TRBJ1-2; 8 bases are shared with TRBD1. The germline V gene has CDR1 GTSNPN and CDR2 SVGIG (reference sequence). Trimming took 4 bases from V and 1 from J; bases not matched to a gene: 11. The CDR3 is made up of 16 amino acids. CDR3 region: CAWTPGTGRFNYGYTF. The CDR3 nucleotides read TGTGCCTGGACCCCCGGGACAGGCCGTTTTAACTATGGCTACACCTTC.

The chain uses TRBV14 and TRBJ2-3, with 9 bases that match TRBD2. The CDR3 runs to 16 residues. Germline V lookup: CDR1 SGHDN, CDR2 FVKESK. V shed 0 bases, J shed 1 base, and the junction held 2 bases outside the gene matches. CDR3 loop: CASSQDQRGGTDTQYF. CDR3 in DNA: TGTGCCAGCAGCCAAGACCAGCGGGGGGGCACAGATACGCAGTATTTT.

This rearrangement joins TRBV5-5 to TRBJ1-4; D is possibly TRBD1 (6 bases). Germline CDR1 reads SGHKS; CDR2 reads YYEKEE (reference sequence). The ends were cut back, 4 bases at V and 4 bases at J, with 11 bases in the middle. CDR3 length: 14 residues. The CDR3 nucleotides read TGTGCCAGCAGCCCCGGCAGGGGTAATGAAAAACTGTTTTTT. This sequence encodes CASSPGRGNEKLFF. Supplemented by reference TRBV5-5 and TRBJ1-4, the full variable domain reads DAGVTQSPTHLIKTRGQQVTLRCSPISGHKSVSWYQQVLGQGPQFIFQYYEKEERGRGNFPDRFSARQFPNYSSELNVNALLLGDSALYLCASSPGRGNEKLFFGSGTQLSVL.

The CDR3 bases are TGTGCCAGCAGCGAAACGGGACACCAGAACACTGAAGCTTTCTTT. This codes for CASSETGHQNTEAFF. The genes are TRBV4-2 and TRBJ1-1; D is possibly TRBD1 (6 bases). Germline CDR1 reads LGHNA; CDR2 reads YNFKEQ. Trimming stripped 5 bases from V and 1 base from J, with 14 bases between. This CDR3 comprises 15 residues.

V and J are TRBV6-6 and TRBJ2-7, with a possible D match to TRBD1 (5 bases). This CDR3 spans 14 amino acids. Deletions cut 7 bases from V and 3 bases from J, with 16 bases between. The germline V gene encodes CDR1 MNHNY and CDR2 SVGAGI (reference sequence). This CDR3 reads CASISEQVGYEQYF. In nucleotides, the CDR3 is TGTGCCAGCATCAGCGAACAGGTCGGCTACGAGCAGTACTTC.

The chain carries TRBV27 and TRBJ2-7, with 9 nucleotides matching TRBD2. With V trimmed by 2 bases and J by 2 bases, 4 bases remained unmatched. CDR1 is MNHEY, CDR2 SMNVEV, per germline (reference sequence). CDR3 length equals 15 residues. CDR3 region: CASSLEAGGPYEQYF. The DNA for the CDR3 is TGTGCCAGCAGTTTAGAAGCGGGGGGCCCCTACGAGCAGTACTTC.

The rearrangement uses TRBV7-3 and TRBJ2-1; 12 nucleotides match TRBD2. The CDR3 consists of 15 residues. Losses at the gene ends were 4 bases for V and 5 bases for J; bases not matched to a gene: 3. Per germline, CDR1 SGHTA and CDR2 FQGTGA. CDR3 sequence (DNA): TGTGCCAGCAGCTCTAGCGGGGGGGGCCACAATGAGCAGTTCTTC. Its translation is CASSSSGGGHNEQFF.

This sequence joins TRBV7-3 and TRBJ2-3; 9 nucleotides align to TRBD2. The CDR3 extends over 15 amino acids. Unmatched junction bases numbered 4, after V lost 2 bases and J lost 4 bases. Looked up from germline, CDR1 is SGHTA and CDR2 is FQGTGA. CDR3 coding DNA: TGTGCCAGCAGCTTAGGAGCGGGGGGCCCAGATACGCAGTATTTT. The encoded protein is CASSLGAGGPDTQYF.